The 7 T cell receptor beta chains presented below share a single source sample, sequenced in a study of PD-1 blockade in mismatch repair-deficient tumors. Measured with immunoSEQ multiplex PCR; TCRdb has only the in-frame clones, and not every one. The data hold roughly 16,000 clones, with about 80% observed a single time. Source: PBMCs, taken 4 weeks after starting pembrolizumab. Receptors originate from an adult with mismatch repair-deficient cancer.

The J gene is TRBJ1-2, the V gene TRBV2, with D possibly matching TRBD1 (5 bases). Germline loops: CDR1 SNHLY, CDR2 FYNNEI. The CDR3 is 13 residues long. With 8 bases removed from V and 5 bases from J, the gap between germline ends came to 15 bases. This CDR3 reads CASPLGQLYGYTF. In DNA, the CDR3 is TGTGCCAGCCCCTTGGGGCAGCTTTATGGCTACACCTTC.

This chain connects TRBV19 to TRBJ1-1; TRBD1 matches at 10 bases. CDR1 is LNHDA, CDR2 SQIVND, per germline (reference sequence). J lost 5 bases, V lost 10 bases, and 10 bases had no gene match. The CDR3 has 14 residues. This CDR3 is CATRPGQGITEAFF. As DNA, the CDR3 is TGTGCCACCAGGCCGGGACAGGGGATTACTGAAGCTTTCTTT.

This chain joins TRBV5-1 and TRBJ2-3, with TRBD2 matching 8 bases. From germline, CDR1 is SGHRS and CDR2 YFSETQ. This CDR3 is built from 14 residues. Trimming took 6 bases from V and 4 from J; bases not matched to a gene: 7. CDR3 DNA sequence: TGCGCCAGCAATGTCGGGAGGGCCCCAGATACGCAGTATTTT. It codes for CASNVGRAPDTQYF.

Worth noting for this clone: The same CDR3 is also encoded by other DNA sequences in this sample. V and J are TRBV15 and TRBJ1-1, with a weak D call TRBD1 (5 bases). Trimming shortened V by 0 bases and J by 4 bases, and 9 bases separated the two germline ends. This CDR3 has 14 amino acids. The germline V gene encodes CDR1 LNHNV and CDR2 YYDKDF (reference sequence). DNA for the CDR3: TGTGCCACCAGCAGAGATCTGGGGGGCACTGAAGCTTTCTTT. Translating it yields CATSRDLGGTEAFF.

V gene TRBV27 combines with J gene TRBJ2-7; D is possibly TRBD1 (5 bases). This CDR3 is 13 amino acids long. Germline assignment: CDR1 MNHEY and CDR2 SMNVEV (reference sequence). The V end was cut by 5 bases, the J end by 2 bases, with 10 bases between. The chain's CDR3 is CASSAGAPYEQYF. The CDR3 nucleotides read TGTGCCAGCAGTGCTGGGGCCCCCTACGAGCAGTACTTC.

The chain couples TRBV5-1 to TRBJ2-2, with 7 bases that match TRBD1. CDR1 and CDR2 (germline): SGHRS, YFSETQ. Trimming at V came to 6 bases and at J to 0 bases, leaving 14 bases not matched to a gene. The CDR3 covers 18 residues. The CDR3 DNA sequence: TGCGCCAGCACCACATCAATTGGGACAGCTTCGAACACCGGGGAGCTGTTTTTT. This translates into CASTTSIGTASNTGELFF.

The chain is built from TRBV7-9 and TRBJ2-2, with 10 bases aligning to TRBD2. V gave up 0 bases and J gave up 3 bases; unmatched junction bases: 10. The CDR3 is 19 residues long. CDR1 SEHNR and CDR2 FQNEAQ come from the germline V gene (reference sequence). In DNA, the CDR3 is TGTGCCAGCAGCTTAGCGGGGGGGCTAGCGGGAGTCTACACCGGGGAGCTGTTTTTT. It codes for CASSLAGGLAGVYTGELFF.